The TCR beta chain described here comes from a study of PD-L1 blockade in urothelial cancer. The ends were cut back, 5 bases at V and 0 bases at J, with 11 bases in the middle. CDR3 length equals 15 residues. TCRdb keeps only in-frame clones here, not all; method: immunoSEQ multiplex PCR. The table lists more than 80,000 clones, over 80% of them singletons. Sequenced here: PBMCs, sampled around atezolizumab (anti-PD-L1) treatment. The chain joins TRBV23-1 to TRBJ2-1; D is possibly TRBD2 (5 bases). TRBV23-1 qualifies as an ORF whose function is uncertain. The source is an older man with urothelial cancer. In nucleotides, the CDR3 is TGCGCCAGCAGTGAAGCGGTTATCTCCTACAATGAGCAGTTCTTC. Translated: CASSEAVISYNEQFF.